This TCR beta chain is drawn from a study of post-analysis software for immune sequencing data. Study results and limitations: Among 5 or 6 TRBV segments more frequent in patients than controls were TRBV5-6, TRBV5-1 and TRBV20-1. Significantly lower normalized Chao1 diversity was found in patients with multiple sclerosis relative to controls.

Germline V gives CDR1 MNHEY, CDR2 SVGAGI. Trimming took 5 bases from V and 5 from J, leaving 13 bases between them. This CDR3 has 13 amino acids. Researchers reported that TCR beta cDNA libraries carried unique molecular identifiers. The authors obtained 400,000 to 600,000 cDNA molecules from approximately 1 to 10 million T cells. TCRdb re-analysed the PCR reads in MiXCR, keeping a single row per CDR3 protein. The data contain roughly 730,000 distinct CDR3 sequences, about 27% of them singletons. This clonotype was picked up a small number of times. What it binds is not known. The receptor's source is a girl between 10 and 17 years old with multiple sclerosis. This chain links TRBV6-5 with TRBJ2-7, with D uncertain. Sequenced: blood. CDR3 nucleotide sequence: TGTGCCAGCAGTCCAACACCGACCCACGAGCAGTACTTC. Protein: CASSPTPTHEQYF.